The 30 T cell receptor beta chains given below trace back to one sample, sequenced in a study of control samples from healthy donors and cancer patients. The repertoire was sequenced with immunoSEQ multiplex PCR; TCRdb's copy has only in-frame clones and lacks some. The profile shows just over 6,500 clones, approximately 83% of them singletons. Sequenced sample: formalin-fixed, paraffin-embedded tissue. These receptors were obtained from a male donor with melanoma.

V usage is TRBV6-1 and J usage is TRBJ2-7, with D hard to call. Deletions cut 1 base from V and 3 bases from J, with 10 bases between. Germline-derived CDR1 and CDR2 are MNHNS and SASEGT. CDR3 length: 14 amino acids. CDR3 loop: CASSEVVGNYEQYV. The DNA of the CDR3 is TGTGCCAGCAGTGAAGTGGTCGGAAACTACGAGCAGTACGTC.

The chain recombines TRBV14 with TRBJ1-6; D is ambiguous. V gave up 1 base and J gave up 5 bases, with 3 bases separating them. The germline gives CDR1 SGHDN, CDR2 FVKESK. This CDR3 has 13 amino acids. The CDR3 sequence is CASSQVDNSPLHF. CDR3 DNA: TGTGCCAGCAGCCAAGTTGATAATTCACCCCTCCACTTT.

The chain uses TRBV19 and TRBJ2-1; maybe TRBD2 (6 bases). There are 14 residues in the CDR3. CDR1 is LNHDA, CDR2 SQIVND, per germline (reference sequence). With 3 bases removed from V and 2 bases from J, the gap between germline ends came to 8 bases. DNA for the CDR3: TGTGCCAGTAGTATCCGGGGGACCTACAATGAGCAGTTCTTC. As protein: CASSIRGTYNEQFF.

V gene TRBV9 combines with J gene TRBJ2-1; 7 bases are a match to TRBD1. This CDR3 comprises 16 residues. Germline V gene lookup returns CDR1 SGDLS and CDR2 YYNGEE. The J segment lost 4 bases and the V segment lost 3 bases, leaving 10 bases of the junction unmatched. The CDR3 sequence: CASSATTGQSYNEQFF. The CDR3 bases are TGTGCCAGCAGCGCAACCACGGGACAGTCTTACAATGAGCAGTTCTTC.

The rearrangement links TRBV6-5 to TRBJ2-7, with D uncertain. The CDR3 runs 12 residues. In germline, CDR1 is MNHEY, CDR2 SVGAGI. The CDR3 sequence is CASSDSRVSYQV. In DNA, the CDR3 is TGTGCCAGCAGTGACTCGAGAGTTTCATACCAAGTC.

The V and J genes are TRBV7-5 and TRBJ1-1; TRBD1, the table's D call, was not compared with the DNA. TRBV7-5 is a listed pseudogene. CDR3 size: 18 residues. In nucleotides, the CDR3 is TGTGCCAGAAGCCCCCGACAGGGGGAGATTTCGATGAACACTGAAGCTTTCTTT. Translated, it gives CARSPRQGEISMNTEAFF.

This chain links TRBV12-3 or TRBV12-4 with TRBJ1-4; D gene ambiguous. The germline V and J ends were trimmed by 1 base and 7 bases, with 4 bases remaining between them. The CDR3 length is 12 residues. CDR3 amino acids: CASSLVVEKLFF. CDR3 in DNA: TGTGCCAGCAGTTTAGTGGTTGAAAAACTGTTTTTT.

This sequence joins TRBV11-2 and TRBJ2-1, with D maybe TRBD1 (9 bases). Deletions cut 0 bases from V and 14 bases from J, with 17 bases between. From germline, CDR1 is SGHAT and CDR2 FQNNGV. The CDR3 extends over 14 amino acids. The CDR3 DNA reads TGTGCCAGCAGCTTAGAGCGGGGGGACAGGGTAGAGTTCTTC. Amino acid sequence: CASSLERGDRVEFF.

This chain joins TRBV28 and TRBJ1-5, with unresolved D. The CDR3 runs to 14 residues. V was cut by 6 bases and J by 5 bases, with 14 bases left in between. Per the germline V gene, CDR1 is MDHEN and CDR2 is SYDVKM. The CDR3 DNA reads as TGTGCCAGCAGCCAAGCTTTAGCCGATCAGCCCCAGCATTTT. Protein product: CASSQALADQPQHF.

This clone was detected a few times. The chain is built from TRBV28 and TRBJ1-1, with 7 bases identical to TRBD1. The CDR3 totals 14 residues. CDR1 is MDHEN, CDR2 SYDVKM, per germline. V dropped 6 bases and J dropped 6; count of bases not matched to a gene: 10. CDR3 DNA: TGTGCCAGCAGCCGACAGGGTTTAGGGCCTGAAGCTTTCTTT. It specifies CASSRQGLGPEAFF.

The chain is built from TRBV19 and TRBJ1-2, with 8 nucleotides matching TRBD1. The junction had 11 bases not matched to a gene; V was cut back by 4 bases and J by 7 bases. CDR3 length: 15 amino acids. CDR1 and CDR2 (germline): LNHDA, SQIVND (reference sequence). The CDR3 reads CASSTRTGRAAGYTF. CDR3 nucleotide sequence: TGTGCCAGTAGTACCAGGACAGGGAGGGCGGCTGGCTACACCTTC. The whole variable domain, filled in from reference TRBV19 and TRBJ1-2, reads DGGITQSPKYLFRKEGQNVTLSCEQNLNHDAMYWYRQDPGQGLRLIYYSQIVNDFQKGDIAEGYSVSREKKESFPLTVTSAQKNPTAFYLCASSTRTGRAAGYTFGSGTRLTVV.

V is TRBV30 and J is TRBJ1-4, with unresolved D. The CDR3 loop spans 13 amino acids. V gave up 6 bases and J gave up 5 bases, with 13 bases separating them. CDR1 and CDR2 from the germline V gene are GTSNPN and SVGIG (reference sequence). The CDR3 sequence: CACPDRWNEKLFF. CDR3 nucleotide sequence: TGTGCCTGTCCGGATAGGTGGAATGAAAAACTGTTTTTT.

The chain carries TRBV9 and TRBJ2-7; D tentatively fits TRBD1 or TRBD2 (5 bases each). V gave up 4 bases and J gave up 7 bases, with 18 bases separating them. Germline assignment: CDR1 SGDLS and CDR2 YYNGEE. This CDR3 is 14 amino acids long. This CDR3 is CASSKTGPRSEQYF. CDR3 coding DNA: TGTGCCAGCAGCAAGACGGGGCCCCGGTCGGAGCAGTACTTC.

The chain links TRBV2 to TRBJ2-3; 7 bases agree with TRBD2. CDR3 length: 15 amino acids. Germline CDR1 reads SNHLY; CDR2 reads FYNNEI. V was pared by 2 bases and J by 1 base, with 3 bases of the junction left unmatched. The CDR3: CASSEWEGRTDTQYF. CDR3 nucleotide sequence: TGTGCCAGCAGTGAATGGGAGGGCCGCACAGATACGCAGTATTTT.

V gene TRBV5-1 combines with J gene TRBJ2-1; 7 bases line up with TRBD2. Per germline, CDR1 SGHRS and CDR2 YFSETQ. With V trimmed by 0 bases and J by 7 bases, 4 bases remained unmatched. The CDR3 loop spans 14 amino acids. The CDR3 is CASSLALGGNEQFF. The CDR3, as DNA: TGCGCCAGCAGCTTGGCCTTGGGGGGGAATGAGCAGTTCTTC.

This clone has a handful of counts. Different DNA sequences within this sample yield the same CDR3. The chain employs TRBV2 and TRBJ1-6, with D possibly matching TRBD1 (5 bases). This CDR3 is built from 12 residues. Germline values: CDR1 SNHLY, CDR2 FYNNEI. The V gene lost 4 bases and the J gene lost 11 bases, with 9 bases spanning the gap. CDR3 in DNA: TGTGCCAGCAGTGTGGGACGGACACCCCTCCACTTT. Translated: CASSVGRTPLHF.

CDR3 nucleotides: TGTGCCAGCAGCACCTGGGACAATGAGCAGTTCTTC. Translated, it gives CASSTWDNEQFF. The gene calls are TRBV5-6 and TRBJ2-1; D gene uncertain. Trimming shortened V by 4 bases and J by 5 bases, and 7 bases separated the two germline ends. The V gene's germline CDR1 is SGHDT and CDR2 YYEEEE. The CDR3 is made up of 12 amino acids.

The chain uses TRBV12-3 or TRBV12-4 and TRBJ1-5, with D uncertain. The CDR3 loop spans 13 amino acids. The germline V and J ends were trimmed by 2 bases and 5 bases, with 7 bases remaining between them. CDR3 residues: CASSLKSDQPQHF. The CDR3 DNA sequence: TGTGCCAGCAGTTTAAAATCTGATCAGCCCCAGCATTTT.

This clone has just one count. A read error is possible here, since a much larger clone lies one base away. The CDR3 nucleotides read TGTGCCAGCAGCGCTAGCGAGGTGGAGACCCAGTACTTC. It specifies CASSASEVETQYF. The rearrangement uses TRBV11-3 and TRBJ2-5; D possibly corresponds to TRBD2 (6 bases). Per the germline V gene, CDR1 is SGHNT and CDR2 is YENEEA. CDR3 length: 13 residues. V lost 5 bases to trimming and J lost 5 bases, with 12 bases between them.

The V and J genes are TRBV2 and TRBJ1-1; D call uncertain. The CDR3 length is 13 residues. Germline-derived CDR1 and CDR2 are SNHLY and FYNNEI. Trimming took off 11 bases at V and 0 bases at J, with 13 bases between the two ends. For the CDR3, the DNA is TGTGCCGGATCAGCCGGGATGAACACTGAAGCTTTCTTT. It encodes CAGSAGMNTEAFF.

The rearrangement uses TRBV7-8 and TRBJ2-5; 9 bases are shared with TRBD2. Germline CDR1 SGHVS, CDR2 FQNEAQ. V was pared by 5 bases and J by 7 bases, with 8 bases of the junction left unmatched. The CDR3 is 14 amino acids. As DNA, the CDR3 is TGTGCCAGCAGCGGGACTAGCAACTTGGGGACCCAGTACTTC. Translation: CASSGTSNLGTQYF.

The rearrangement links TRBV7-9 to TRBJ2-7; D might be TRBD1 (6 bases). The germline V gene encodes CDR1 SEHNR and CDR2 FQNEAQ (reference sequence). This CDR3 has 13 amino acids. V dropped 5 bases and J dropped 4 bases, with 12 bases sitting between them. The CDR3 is CASSPTGNYEQYV. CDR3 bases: TGTGCCAGCAGCCCCACAGGGAATTACGAGCAGTACGTC.

This CDR3 reads CASRSIFGGSQETQYF. In DNA, the CDR3 is TGTGCCAGCAGGTCGATTTTCGGGGGATCCCAAGAGACCCAGTACTTC. The chain is built from TRBV27 and TRBJ2-5; a possible D gene is TRBD2 (6 bases). This CDR3 has 16 residues. Germline V lookup: CDR1 MNHEY, CDR2 SMNVEV (reference sequence). V lost 6 bases and J lost 1, with 18 bases in between.

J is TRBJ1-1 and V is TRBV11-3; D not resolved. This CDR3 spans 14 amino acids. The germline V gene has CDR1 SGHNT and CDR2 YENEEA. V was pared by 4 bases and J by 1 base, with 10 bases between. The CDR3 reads CASSSGRENTEAFF. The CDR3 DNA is TGTGCCAGCAGCTCAGGACGGGAGAACACTGAAGCTTTCTTT.

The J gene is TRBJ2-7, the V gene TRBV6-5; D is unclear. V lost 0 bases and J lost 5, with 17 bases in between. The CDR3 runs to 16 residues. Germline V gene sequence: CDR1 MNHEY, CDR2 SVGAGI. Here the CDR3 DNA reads TGTGCCAGCAGTTACTCGATATTAGCCCCCGAGGACGAGCAGTACTTC. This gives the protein CASSYSILAPEDEQYF.

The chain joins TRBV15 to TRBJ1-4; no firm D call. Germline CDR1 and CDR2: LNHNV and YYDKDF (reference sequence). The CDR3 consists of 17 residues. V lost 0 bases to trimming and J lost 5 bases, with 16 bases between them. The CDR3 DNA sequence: TGTGCCACCAGCAGAGATCTGTGGATAAGTCTAAATGAAAAACTGTTTTTT. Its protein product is CATSRDLWISLNEKLFF.

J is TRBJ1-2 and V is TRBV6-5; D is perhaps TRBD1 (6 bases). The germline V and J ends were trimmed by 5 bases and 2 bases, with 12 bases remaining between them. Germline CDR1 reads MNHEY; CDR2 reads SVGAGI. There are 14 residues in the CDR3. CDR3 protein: CASSPDRWNYGYTF. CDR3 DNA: TGTGCCAGCAGTCCCGACAGGTGGAACTATGGCTACACCTTC.

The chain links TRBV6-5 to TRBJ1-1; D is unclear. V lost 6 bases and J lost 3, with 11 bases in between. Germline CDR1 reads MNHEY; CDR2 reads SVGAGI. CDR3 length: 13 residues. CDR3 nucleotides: TGTGCCAGCAGGCAGGTTTGGGACACTGAAGCTTTCTTT. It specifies CASRQVWDTEAFF.

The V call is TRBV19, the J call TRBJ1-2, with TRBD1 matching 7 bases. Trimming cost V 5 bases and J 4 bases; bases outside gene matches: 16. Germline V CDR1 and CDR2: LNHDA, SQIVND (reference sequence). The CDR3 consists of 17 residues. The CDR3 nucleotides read TGTGCCAGTAGTCCCGAGACAGGGAACCCATCTGGCTATGGCTACACCTTC. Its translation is CASSPETGNPSGYGYTF.

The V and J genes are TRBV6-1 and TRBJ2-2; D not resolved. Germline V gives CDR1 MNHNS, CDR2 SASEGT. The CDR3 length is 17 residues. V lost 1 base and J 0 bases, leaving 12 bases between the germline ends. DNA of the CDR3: TGTGCCAGCAGTGAAGATTCTCGTAGTACGAACACCGGGGAGCTGTTTTTT. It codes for CASSEDSRSTNTGELFF.